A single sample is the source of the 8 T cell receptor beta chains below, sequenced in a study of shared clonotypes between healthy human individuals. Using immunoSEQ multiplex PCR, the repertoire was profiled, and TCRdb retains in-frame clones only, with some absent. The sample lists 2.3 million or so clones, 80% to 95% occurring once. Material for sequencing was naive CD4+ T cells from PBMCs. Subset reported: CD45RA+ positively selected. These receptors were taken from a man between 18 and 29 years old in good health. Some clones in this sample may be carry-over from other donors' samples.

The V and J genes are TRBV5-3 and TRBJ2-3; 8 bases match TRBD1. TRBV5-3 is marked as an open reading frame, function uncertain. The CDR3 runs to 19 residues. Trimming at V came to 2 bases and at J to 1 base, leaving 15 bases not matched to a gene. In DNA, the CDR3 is TGTGCCAGAAGCTTTTTAGAGCAGGGGGCGAGCGGGCGCACAGATACGCAGTATTTT. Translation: CARSFLEQGASGRTDTQYF.

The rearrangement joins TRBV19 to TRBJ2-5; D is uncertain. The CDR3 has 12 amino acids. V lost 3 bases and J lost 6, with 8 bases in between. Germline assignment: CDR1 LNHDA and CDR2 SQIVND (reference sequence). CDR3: CASSINSQTQYF. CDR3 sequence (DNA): TGTGCCAGTAGTATTAATAGCCAGACCCAGTACTTC.

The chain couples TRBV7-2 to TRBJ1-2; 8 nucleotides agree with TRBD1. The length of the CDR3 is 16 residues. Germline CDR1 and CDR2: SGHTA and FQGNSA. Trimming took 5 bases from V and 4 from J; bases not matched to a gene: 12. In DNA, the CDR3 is TGTGCCAGCAGCCTTTCCAGAAACAGGGGGTCCTATGGCTACACCTTC. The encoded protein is CASSLSRNRGSYGYTF.

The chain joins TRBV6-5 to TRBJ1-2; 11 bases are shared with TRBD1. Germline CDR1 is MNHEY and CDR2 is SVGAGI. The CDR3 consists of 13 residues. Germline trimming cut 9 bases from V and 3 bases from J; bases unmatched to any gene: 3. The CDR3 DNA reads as TGTGCCAGTTGGACAGGGGGCTACTATGGCTACACCTTC. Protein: CASWTGGYYGYTF.

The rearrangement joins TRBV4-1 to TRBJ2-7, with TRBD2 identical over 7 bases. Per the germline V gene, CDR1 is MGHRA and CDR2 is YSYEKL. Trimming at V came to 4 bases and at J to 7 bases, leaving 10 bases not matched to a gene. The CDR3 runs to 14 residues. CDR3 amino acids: CASSLKREGGEQYF. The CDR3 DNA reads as TGCGCCAGCAGCCTAAAGCGGGAAGGCGGGGAGCAGTACTTC.

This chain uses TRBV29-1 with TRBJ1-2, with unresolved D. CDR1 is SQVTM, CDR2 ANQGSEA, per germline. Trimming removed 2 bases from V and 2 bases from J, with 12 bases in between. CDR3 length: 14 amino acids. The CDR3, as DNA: TGCAGCGTTGAATTTGTGGTACCGAACTATGGCTACACCTTC. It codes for CSVEFVVPNYGYTF.

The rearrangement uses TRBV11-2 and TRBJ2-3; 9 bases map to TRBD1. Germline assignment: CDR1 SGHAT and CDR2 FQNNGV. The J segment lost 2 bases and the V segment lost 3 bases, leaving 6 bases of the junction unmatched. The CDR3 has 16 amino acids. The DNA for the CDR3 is TGTGCCAGCAGCTTGGGGACAGGGTTAATCACAGATACGCAGTATTTT. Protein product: CASSLGTGLITDTQYF.

The CDR3 coding sequence is TGTGCCAGCAGCTTGGGTGCCCAGGGAGAGACCCAGTACTTC. Protein product: CASSLGAQGETQYF. This sequence joins TRBV5-4 and TRBJ2-5; tentatively, D is TRBD1 (5 bases). CDR1 is SGHNT and CDR2 is YYREEE in the germline V gene (reference sequence). Trimming removed 0 bases from V and 4 bases from J, with 10 bases in between. The length of the CDR3 is 14 residues.